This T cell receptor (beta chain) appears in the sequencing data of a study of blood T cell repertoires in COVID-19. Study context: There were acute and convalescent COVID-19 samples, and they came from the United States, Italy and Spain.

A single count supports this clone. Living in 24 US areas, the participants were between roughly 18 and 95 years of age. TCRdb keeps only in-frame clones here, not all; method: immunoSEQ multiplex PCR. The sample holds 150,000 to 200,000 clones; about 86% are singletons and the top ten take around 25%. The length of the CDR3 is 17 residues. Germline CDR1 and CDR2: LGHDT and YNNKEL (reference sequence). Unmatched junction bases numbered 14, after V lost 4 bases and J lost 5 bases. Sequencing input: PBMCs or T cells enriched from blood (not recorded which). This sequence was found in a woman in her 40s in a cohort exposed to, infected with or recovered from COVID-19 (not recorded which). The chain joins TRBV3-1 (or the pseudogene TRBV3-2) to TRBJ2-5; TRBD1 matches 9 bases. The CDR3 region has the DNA TGTGCCAGCAGCCGCCCCACCCGGAACAGGGGGCTGGAGACCCAGTACTTC. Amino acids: CASSRPTRNRGLETQYF.